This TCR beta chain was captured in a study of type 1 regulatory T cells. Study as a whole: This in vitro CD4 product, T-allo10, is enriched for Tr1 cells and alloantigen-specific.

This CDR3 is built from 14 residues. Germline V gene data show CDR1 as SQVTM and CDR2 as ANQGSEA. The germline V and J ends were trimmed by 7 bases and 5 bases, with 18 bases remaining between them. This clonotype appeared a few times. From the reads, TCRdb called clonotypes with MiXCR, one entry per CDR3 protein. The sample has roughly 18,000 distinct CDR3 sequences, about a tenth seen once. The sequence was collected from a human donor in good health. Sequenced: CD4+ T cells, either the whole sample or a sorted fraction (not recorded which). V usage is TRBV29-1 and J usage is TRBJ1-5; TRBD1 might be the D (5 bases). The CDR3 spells CSAKTGGTDQPQHF. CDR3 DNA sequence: TGCAGCGCCAAAACGGGGGGGACGGATCAGCCCCAGCATTTT.